This record looks at one TCR beta chain sequence and its context. Clones were sequenced by immunoSEQ multiplex PCR, and TCRdb holds only the in-frame ones, with some missing. Of a few hundred thousand clones in the sample, 90% were seen once. The germline gives CDR1 MDHEN, CDR2 SYDVKM. Germline trimming cut 2 bases from V and 6 bases from J; bases unmatched to any gene: 5. The CDR3 spans 15 residues. This sample was taken from a study of blood T cell repertoires in COVID-19. The sample consisted of peripheral blood. The chain has TRBV28 and TRBJ2-1, with 9 positions matching TRBD2. The TCR was taken from a woman aged 55-70 years with COVID-19, enrolled during active disease. The DNA for the CDR3 is TGTGCCAGCAGTTTAACGGCGGGGGGGCCCAATGAGCAGTTCTTC. Translated, it gives CASSLTAGGPNEQFF.